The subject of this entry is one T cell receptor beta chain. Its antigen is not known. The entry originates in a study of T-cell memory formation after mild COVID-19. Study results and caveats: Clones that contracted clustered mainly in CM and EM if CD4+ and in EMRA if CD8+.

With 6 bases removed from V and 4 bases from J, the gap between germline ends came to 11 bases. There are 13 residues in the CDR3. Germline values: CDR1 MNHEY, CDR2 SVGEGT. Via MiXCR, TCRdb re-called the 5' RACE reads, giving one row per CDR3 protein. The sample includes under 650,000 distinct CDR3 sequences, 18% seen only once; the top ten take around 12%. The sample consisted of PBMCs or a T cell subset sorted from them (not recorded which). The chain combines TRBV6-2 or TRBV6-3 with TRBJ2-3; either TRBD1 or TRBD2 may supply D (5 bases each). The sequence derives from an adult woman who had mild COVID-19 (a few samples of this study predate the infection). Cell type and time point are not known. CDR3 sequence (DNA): TGTGCCAGCAGATTCGGGACCCCAGATACGCAGTATTTT. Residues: CASRFGTPDTQYF.